This T cell receptor beta chain is drawn from a study of blood T cells in healthy people across ages. Alongside a J-beta primer mix, a sample-barcoded 5' primer served in a second PCR lasting 7 to 11 cycles. TCRdb itself ran the 5' RACE reads through MiXCR, one entry per CDR3 protein. The table records more than 700,000 distinct CDR3 sequences, 35% to 60% of them present only once. V lost 1 base and J lost 0, with 8 bases in between. The CDR3 contains 15 residues. CDR1 and CDR2 from the germline V gene are MNHNS and SASEGT. Worth noting for this clonotype: Its antigen is still unknown.

Study-wide findings and caveats: With age, beta diversity per million T cells declined roughly linearly, significantly by approximately 40.

Input material: blood. This receptor was taken from a man aged 80 or over in good health. The chain employs TRBV6-1 and TRBJ2-3; unclear D gene. DNA for the CDR3: TGTGCCAGCAGTGAAGTGCAGGTTAGCACAGATACGCAGTATTTT. It yields the protein CASSEVQVSTDTQYF.